Following are 10 T cell receptor beta chains from one sample sequenced in a study of blood T cell repertoires in COVID-19. Using immunoSEQ multiplex PCR, the repertoire was profiled, and TCRdb retains in-frame clones only, with some absent. This sample has some 130,000 clones, with roughly 90% found just once. The sample was peripheral blood. The receptors were sampled from a man aged 60-69 years with COVID-19, enrolled during active disease.

The CDR3 nucleotides read TGTGCCAGCAGTCGTGGGCAGAAGAACACTGAAGCTTTCTTT. This gives the protein CASSRGQKNTEAFF. V usage is TRBV27 and J usage is TRBJ1-1; D remains ambiguous. Germline V gene lookup returns CDR1 MNHEY and CDR2 SMNVEV (reference sequence). V lost 5 bases and J lost 1, with 11 bases in between. This CDR3 is 14 amino acids long.

The chain links TRBV11-3 to TRBJ2-3; 14 nucleotides agree with TRBD2. Germline-derived CDR1 and CDR2 are SGHNT and YENEEA. Unmatched junction bases numbered 1, after V lost 5 bases and J lost 6 bases. The CDR3 spans 14 residues. The CDR3 region has the DNA TGTGCCAGCAGCAGACTAGCGGGAGGGGATACGCAGTATTTT. Its translation: CASSRLAGGDTQYF.

The rearrangement links TRBV6-2 or TRBV6-3 to TRBJ2-7, with D possibly matching TRBD1 (6 bases). The germline V and J ends were trimmed by 5 bases and 9 bases, with 23 bases remaining between them. Germline V CDR1 and CDR2: MNHEY, SVGEGT. The CDR3 extends over 15 amino acids. Here the CDR3 reads CASSPGQNTPQGQYF. Here the CDR3 DNA reads TGTGCCAGCAGTCCAGGACAGAACACCCCGCAGGGGCAGTACTTC.

The rearrangement joins TRBV4-2 to TRBJ2-1, with 13 nucleotides matching TRBD2. The CDR3 totals 17 residues. Looked up from germline, CDR1 is LGHNA and CDR2 is YNFKEQ. J gave up 7 bases and V 0 bases, and 6 bases lay outside the gene matches. The CDR3 sequence: CASSQEVGLAGRNEQFF. The CDR3 bases are TGTGCCAGCAGCCAAGAGGTGGGACTAGCGGGAAGGAATGAGCAGTTCTTC.

The chain couples TRBV28 to TRBJ2-1; 7 bases match TRBD2. Trimming cost V 6 bases and J 0 bases; bases outside gene matches: 8. The CDR3 is 16 amino acids. The germline gives CDR1 MDHEN, CDR2 SYDVKM. CDR3 in amino acids: CASSRLAGDSYNEQFF. The CDR3 nucleotides are TGTGCCAGCAGCCGGTTGGCGGGAGACTCCTACAATGAGCAGTTCTTC.

This clone is medium-sized in the sample. The V and J genes are TRBV24-1 and TRBJ2-1; TRBD1 matches 11 bases. V shed 10 bases and J 4 bases; nucleotides not matched to a gene: 8. Germline values: CDR1 KGHDR, CDR2 SFDVKD. This CDR3 contains 15 residues. The CDR3 DNA is TGTGCCACTGGGCGAAGGGACAGGGGGTACAATGAGCAGTTCTTC. This gives the protein CATGRRDRGYNEQFF.

The chain is built from TRBV5-1 and TRBJ2-5; possible D gene TRBD1, 5 bases. Germline V gene data show CDR1 as SGHRS and CDR2 as YFSETQ. Trimming pared 4 bases from V and 2 bases from J, leaving 12 bases between. There are 14 residues in the CDR3. CDR3 sequence (DNA): TGCGCCAGCAGCCCCTCCGGACATCAAGAGACCCAGTACTTC. Its protein product is CASSPSGHQETQYF.

This rearrangement joins TRBV20-1 to TRBJ1-1, with D unresolved. This CDR3 is built from 12 residues. CDR1 and CDR2 (germline): DFQATT, SNEGSKA (reference sequence). Trimming took 3 bases from V and 0 from J, leaving 5 bases between them. As DNA, the CDR3 is TGCAGTGCTAGTCCCGTGAACACTGAAGCTTTCTTT. Its protein is CSASPVNTEAFF.

The chain is built from TRBV4-3 and TRBJ2-1; the match to TRBD2 covers 10 bases. The germline V gene encodes CDR1 LGHNA and CDR2 YSLEER. J lost 8 bases, V lost 4 bases, and 20 bases had no gene match. The CDR3 extends over 19 amino acids. The CDR3 sequence: CASSRQIQVFSGRSYEQFF. DNA for the CDR3: TGCGCCAGCAGCCGACAGATACAAGTTTTTAGCGGGAGGTCCTATGAGCAGTTCTTC.

This clone was counted once. This chain links TRBV5-4 with TRBJ2-5, with 7 bases that match TRBD2. Germline V gene sequence: CDR1 SGHNT, CDR2 YYREEE (reference sequence). This CDR3 spans 14 amino acids. V gave up 6 bases and J gave up 2 bases; unmatched junction bases: 7. Here the CDR3 reads CASTSRGVQETQYF. The CDR3 DNA follows: TGTGCCAGCACAAGCCGGGGGGTTCAAGAGACCCAGTACTTC.